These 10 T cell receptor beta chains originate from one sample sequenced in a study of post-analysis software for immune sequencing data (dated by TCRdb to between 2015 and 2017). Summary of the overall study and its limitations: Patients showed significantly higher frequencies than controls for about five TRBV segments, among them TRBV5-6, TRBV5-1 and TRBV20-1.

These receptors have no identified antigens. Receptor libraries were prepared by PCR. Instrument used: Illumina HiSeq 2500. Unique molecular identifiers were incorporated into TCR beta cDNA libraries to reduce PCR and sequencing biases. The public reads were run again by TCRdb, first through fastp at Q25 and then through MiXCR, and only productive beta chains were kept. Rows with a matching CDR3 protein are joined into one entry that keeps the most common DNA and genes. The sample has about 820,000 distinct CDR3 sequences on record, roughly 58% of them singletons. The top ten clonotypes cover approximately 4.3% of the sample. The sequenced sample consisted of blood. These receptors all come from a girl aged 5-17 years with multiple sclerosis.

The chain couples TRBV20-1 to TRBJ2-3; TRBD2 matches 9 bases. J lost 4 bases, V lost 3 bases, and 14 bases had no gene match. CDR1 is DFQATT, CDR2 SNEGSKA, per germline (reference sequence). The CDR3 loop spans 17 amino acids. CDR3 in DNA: TGCAGTGCTAGTTCTCGGACCATAGCGGGAGTCTCAGATACGCAGTATTTT. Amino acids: CSASSRTIAGVSDTQYF.

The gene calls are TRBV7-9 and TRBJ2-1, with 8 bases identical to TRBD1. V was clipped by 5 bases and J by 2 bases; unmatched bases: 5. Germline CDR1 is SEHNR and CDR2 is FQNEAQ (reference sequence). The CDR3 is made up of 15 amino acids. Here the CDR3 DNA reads TGTGCCAGCAGCATTCCGGGACAGGCCTACAATGAGCAGTTCTTC. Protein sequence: CASSIPGQAYNEQFF.

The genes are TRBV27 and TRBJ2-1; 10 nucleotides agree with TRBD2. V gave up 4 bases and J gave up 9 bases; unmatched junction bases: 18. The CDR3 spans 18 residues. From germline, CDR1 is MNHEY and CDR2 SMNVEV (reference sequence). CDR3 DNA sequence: TGTGCCAGCAGTTGGGCGGTGGATGGGCTAGCGGGAGTAGGTGAGCAGTTCTTC. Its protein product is CASSWAVDGLAGVGEQFF.

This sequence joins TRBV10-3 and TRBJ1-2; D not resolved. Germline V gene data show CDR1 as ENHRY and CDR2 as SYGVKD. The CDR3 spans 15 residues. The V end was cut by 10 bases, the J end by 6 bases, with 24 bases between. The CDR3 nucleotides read TGTGCCACCAAATATGGCAGACAATCTATGAATGGCTACACCTTC. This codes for CATKYGRQSMNGYTF.

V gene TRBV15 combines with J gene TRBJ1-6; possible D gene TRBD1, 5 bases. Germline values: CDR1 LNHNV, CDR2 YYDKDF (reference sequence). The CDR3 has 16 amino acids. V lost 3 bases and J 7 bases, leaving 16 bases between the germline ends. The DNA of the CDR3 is TGTGCCACCAGCAGTGTTTTCGGGACCGTGAATTCACCCCTCCACTTT. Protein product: CATSSVFGTVNSPLHF.

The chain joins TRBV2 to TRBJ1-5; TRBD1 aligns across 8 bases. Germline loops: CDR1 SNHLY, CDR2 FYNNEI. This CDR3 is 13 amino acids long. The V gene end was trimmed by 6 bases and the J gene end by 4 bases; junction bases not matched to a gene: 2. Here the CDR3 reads CASRYRGNQPQHF. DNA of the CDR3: TGTGCCAGCAGATACAGGGGGAATCAGCCCCAGCATTTT.

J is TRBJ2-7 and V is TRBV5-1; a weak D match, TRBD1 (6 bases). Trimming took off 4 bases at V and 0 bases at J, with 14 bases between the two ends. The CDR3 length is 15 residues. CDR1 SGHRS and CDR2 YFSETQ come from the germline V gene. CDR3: CASSRTGTLSYEQYF. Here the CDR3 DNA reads TGCGCCAGCAGCCGTACAGGGACCCTCTCCTACGAGCAGTACTTC.

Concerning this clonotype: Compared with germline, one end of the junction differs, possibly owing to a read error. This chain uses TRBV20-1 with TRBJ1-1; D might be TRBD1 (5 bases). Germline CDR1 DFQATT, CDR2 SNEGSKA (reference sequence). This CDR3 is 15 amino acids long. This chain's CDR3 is CSVRGTDERWTEAFF. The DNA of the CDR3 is TGCAGTGTTAGAGGGACCGACGAGCGGTGGACTGAAGCTTTCTTT.

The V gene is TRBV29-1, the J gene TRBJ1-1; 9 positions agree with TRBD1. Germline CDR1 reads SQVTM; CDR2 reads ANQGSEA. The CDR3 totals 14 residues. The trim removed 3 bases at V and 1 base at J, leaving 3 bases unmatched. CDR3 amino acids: CSVEGTGKNTEAFF. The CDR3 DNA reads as TGCAGCGTTGAGGGGACAGGGAAGAACACTGAAGCTTTCTTT.

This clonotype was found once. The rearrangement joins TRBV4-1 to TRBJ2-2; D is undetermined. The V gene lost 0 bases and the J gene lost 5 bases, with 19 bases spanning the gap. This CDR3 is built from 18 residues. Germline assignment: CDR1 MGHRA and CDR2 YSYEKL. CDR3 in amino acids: CASSQDTGLVHLTGELFF. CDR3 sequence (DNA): TGCGCCAGCAGCCAAGACACGGGCCTGGTCCATCTTACCGGGGAGCTGTTTTTT.